Below, 10 T cell receptor beta chains from the same sample are listed, as sequenced in a study of a mutant IDH1 vaccine in newly diagnosed glioma. Time point noted: baseline, week 1 (first vaccination visit). Described treatment: pre-vaccination baseline after standard-of-care therapy. The table came from immunoSEQ multiplex PCR; TCRdb's copy has only in-frame clones and leaves some out. The sample contains roughly 15,000 clones, approximately 90% of which appear only once. The sequencing used PBMCs, collected from a glioma patient treated with radiotherapy, temozolomide or both. The source is a woman in her thirties or forties with glioma. Some clones in this sample may be carry-over from other donors' samples.

V gene TRBV6-5 combines with J gene TRBJ2-7; D may be TRBD1 or TRBD2 (6 bases each). V lost 3 bases to trimming and J lost 3 bases, with 15 bases between them. The CDR3 loop spans 15 amino acids. Germline loops: CDR1 MNHEY, CDR2 SVGAGI. This chain's CDR3 is CASSYLHGGGYEQYF. The CDR3 DNA reads as TGTGCCAGCAGTTATCTCCATGGAGGGGGCTACGAGCAGTACTTC.

The V gene is TRBV20-1, the J gene TRBJ1-3; no firm D call. Trimming removed 6 bases at V and 0 bases at J, with 3 bases between. Germline lookup yields CDR1 DFQATT and CDR2 SNEGSKA (reference sequence). This CDR3 comprises 11 residues. The CDR3 reads CSANSGNTIYF. DNA of the CDR3: TGCAGTGCCAACTCTGGAAACACCATATATTTT.

The sample holds one count of this clone. V gene TRBV30 combines with J gene TRBJ2-2, with D perhaps TRBD1 (5 bases). The V gene lost 2 bases and the J gene lost 7 bases, with 11 bases spanning the gap. The CDR3 is 13 residues long. The germline CDR1 and CDR2 sequences are GTSNPN and SVGIG (reference sequence). The CDR3 coding sequence is TGTGCCTGGAGTCGGCAGGGTGTCGGGGAGCTGTTTTTT. This encodes CAWSRQGVGELFF.

CDR3: CASSTSAGPQHF. In DNA form, the CDR3 reads TGTGCCAGCAGCACATCAGCCGGGCCCCAGCATTTT. The V and J genes are TRBV11-2 and TRBJ1-5; D ambiguous. V was trimmed by 5 bases and J by 9 bases, leaving 11 bases between them. Germline CDR1 reads SGHAT; CDR2 reads FQNNGV. The CDR3 contains 12 residues.

This clone has only one observation. The chain is built from TRBV4-1 and TRBJ1-2, with D possibly TRBD1 on 5 matching bases. CDR1 and CDR2 from the germline V gene are MGHRA and YSYEKL. The V end was cut by 0 bases, the J end by 8 bases, with 13 bases between. The CDR3 extends over 14 amino acids. The chain's CDR3 is CASSQEVQVAGYTF. DNA of the CDR3: TGCGCCAGCAGCCAAGAGGTACAGGTGGCAGGCTACACCTTC.

V gene TRBV18 combines with J gene TRBJ2-7; D call uncertain. CDR3 length: 14 amino acids. Germline V gives CDR1 KGHSH, CDR2 LQKENI. With 6 bases removed from V and 3 bases from J, the gap between germline ends came to 15 bases. The CDR3 DNA reads as TGTGCCAGCTCGCGAACGGGCAGGAACTACGAGCAGTACTTC. Translation gives CASSRTGRNYEQYF. The entire variable domain, with the rest obtained from reference TRBV18 and TRBJ2-7, is as follows: NAGVMQNPRHLVRRRGQEARLRCSPMKGHSHVYWYRQLPEEGLKFMVYLQKENIIDESGMPKERFSAEFPKEGPSILRIQQVVRGDSAAYFCASSRTGRNYEQYFGPGTRLTVT.

This chain links TRBV5-1 with TRBJ2-3; D is perhaps TRBD1 or TRBD2 (5 bases each). The germline V and J ends were trimmed by 0 bases and 3 bases, with 14 bases remaining between them. CDR1 and CDR2 from the germline V gene are SGHRS and YFSETQ. The CDR3 is made up of 16 amino acids. The CDR3 loop reads CASSLEGRTGTDTQYF. Written as DNA, the CDR3 is TGCGCCAGCAGCTTGGAGGGACGTACGGGGACAGATACGCAGTATTTT.

V gene TRBV27 combines with J gene TRBJ2-1, with 14 bases aligning to TRBD2. The junction had 5 bases not matched to a gene; V was cut back by 4 bases and J by 9 bases. The CDR3 spans 15 residues. Looked up from germline, CDR1 is MNHEY and CDR2 is SMNVEV (reference sequence). The CDR3 DNA reads TGTGCCAGCAGTTCGGGACTAGCGGGAGCGGGTGAGCAGTTCTTC. It is translated as CASSSGLAGAGEQFF.

This chain joins TRBV4-1 and TRBJ1-2; D unclear. Germline values: CDR1 MGHRA, CDR2 YSYEKL. CDR3 length: 15 amino acids. The V end was cut by 1 base, the J end by 5 bases, with 14 bases between. The CDR3 reads CASSQGEGREYGYTF. CDR3 bases: TGCGCCAGCAGCCAAGGGGAAGGGCGGGAATATGGCTACACCTTC.

The CDR3 reads CASRDRAHEQYF. CDR3 sequence (DNA): TGCGCCAGCAGGGACAGGGCCCACGAGCAGTACTTC. V usage is TRBV10-2 and J usage is TRBJ2-7; 8 bases are a match to TRBD1. This CDR3 has 12 residues. J was trimmed by 5 bases and V by 6 bases; bases with no gene match: 3. Germline V gene sequence: CDR1 WSHSY, CDR2 SAAADI.